The 32 T cell receptor beta chains in this list originate from one sample, sequenced in a study of radiotherapy plus CTLA-4 blockade in lung cancer. Measured with immunoSEQ multiplex PCR; TCRdb has only the in-frame clones, and not every one. Of 55,000 to 65,000 clones listed, more than 70% are singletons. Sequencing used peripheral blood, obtained from a patient treated with radiotherapy plus ipilimumab. Receptor source: a human donor with non-small cell lung cancer who had a complete response to radiotherapy plus ipilimumab.

This rearrangement joins TRBV6-1 to TRBJ2-6; D is possibly TRBD2 (7 bases). CDR3 size: 15 residues. Trimming took off 7 bases at V and 4 bases at J, with 14 bases between the two ends. Germline CDR1 is MNHNS and CDR2 is SASEGT. The CDR3 protein is CASNPGGAGANVLTF. The CDR3 nucleotides read TGTGCCAGCAACCCTGGGGGGGCCGGGGCCAACGTCCTGACTTTC.

This clone is classed as medium-sized. The chain is built from TRBV4-1 and TRBJ1-1, with D possibly being TRBD1 (5 bases). The V end lost 1 base, the J end lost 3 bases, and 9 bases lay between the germline ends. There are 14 residues in the CDR3. From germline, CDR1 is MGHRA and CDR2 YSYEKL. CDR3: CASSQVLRDTEAFF. As DNA, the CDR3 is TGCGCCAGCAGCCAAGTCCTCAGGGACACTGAAGCTTTCTTT.

Here the CDR3 reads CASSRSGGTDTQYF. CDR3 bases: TGCGCCAGCAGCCGTAGCGGGGGAACAGATACGCAGTATTTT. The rearrangement joins TRBV4-1 to TRBJ2-3, with 9 bases aligning to TRBD2. Germline V CDR1 and CDR2: MGHRA, YSYEKL. The ends lost 4 bases at V and 3 bases at J; junction bases unmatched: 2. This CDR3 has 14 residues.

The rearrangement links TRBV14 to TRBJ2-1, with TRBD1 matching over 7 bases. The CDR3 runs to 14 residues. CDR1 and CDR2 from the germline V gene are SGHDN and FVKESK. The trim removed 10 bases at V and 10 bases at J, leaving 16 bases unmatched. CDR3 residues: CATRRHTGVREQFF. The CDR3 DNA follows: TGTGCCACAAGACGGCATACAGGGGTGAGGGAGCAGTTCTTC.

The chain couples TRBV28 to TRBJ2-7, with 10 bases matching TRBD1. The CDR3 loop spans 14 amino acids. Germline V CDR1 and CDR2: MDHEN, SYDVKM. Unmatched junction bases numbered 8, after V lost 9 bases and J lost 3 bases. CDR3 sequence reads: CASGTGTGDYEQYF. For the CDR3, the DNA is TGTGCCAGTGGAACCGGGACAGGGGACTACGAGCAGTACTTC.

This clone has more than one count but fewer than ten. The CDR3 region is CASSKTGGGNEKLFF. DNA for the CDR3: TGTGCCAGCAGCAAAACAGGCGGGGGGAATGAAAAACTGTTTTTT. The chain is built from TRBV5-4 and TRBJ1-4; a possible D gene is TRBD1 (5 bases). CDR3 length equals 15 residues. V shed 4 bases and J shed 5 bases, with 15 bases lying between them. CDR1 is SGHNT, CDR2 YYREEE, per germline (reference sequence).

Details on this clone: Additional DNA sequences in this sample encode the identical CDR3. The rearrangement uses TRBV2 and TRBJ2-3; 9 nucleotides line up with TRBD2. Germline lookup yields CDR1 SNHLY and CDR2 FYNNEI. The length of the CDR3 is 15 residues. With V trimmed by 3 bases and J by 4 bases, 5 bases remained unmatched. This chain's CDR3 is CASSEAGTSSDTQYF. Written as DNA, the CDR3 is TGTGCCAGCAGTGAGGCAGGGACTAGCTCAGATACGCAGTATTTT.

The genes are TRBV28 and TRBJ1-1; TRBD1 is a possible D gene (6 bases). CDR1 is MDHEN, CDR2 SYDVKM, per germline. This CDR3 contains 13 residues. Trimming pared 6 bases from V and 0 bases from J, leaving 8 bases between. This chain's CDR3 is CASSNRVNTEAFF. The CDR3 bases are TGTGCCAGCAGCAACAGGGTGAACACTGAAGCTTTCTTT.

In its sample, this clone was seen a few times. CDR3 sequence reads: CASSPSRGEKLFF. The CDR3 coding sequence is TGTGCCAGCTCACCTTCCAGGGGCGAAAAACTGTTTTTT. This rearrangement joins TRBV18 to TRBJ1-4; TRBD1 might be the D (6 bases). Germline-derived CDR1 and CDR2 are KGHSH and LQKENI. CDR3 length equals 13 residues. Trimming pared 3 bases from V and 8 bases from J, leaving 10 bases between. The full variable domain, rest sourced from reference TRBV18 and TRBJ1-4, is NAGVMQNPRHLVRRRGQEARLRCSPMKGHSHVYWYRQLPEEGLKFMVYLQKENIIDESGMPKERFSAEFPKEGPSILRIQQVVRGDSAAYFCASSPSRGEKLFFGSGTQLSVL.

This clone was observed many times. The chain recombines TRBV7-8 with TRBJ2-1, with 11 nucleotides matching TRBD1. Trimming at V came to 1 base and at J to 9 bases, leaving 8 bases not matched to a gene. The CDR3 has 16 amino acids. The germline V gene has CDR1 SGHVS and CDR2 FQNEAQ. The CDR3 DNA reads as TGTGCCAGCAGCTTAGTAGGACAGGGGGCGCAGAGTGAGCAGTTCTTC. Translation gives CASSLVGQGAQSEQFF.

V is TRBV4-3 and J is TRBJ2-2; D is perhaps TRBD2 (6 bases). Germline CDR1 reads LGHNA; CDR2 reads YSLEER. The CDR3 is made up of 15 amino acids. Between the trimmed V and J ends, which lost 1 base and 5 bases, there was a span of 11 bases. In DNA, the CDR3 is TGCGCCAGCAGCCAAGGCTACGGAGGGACCGGGGAGCTGTTTTTT. This codes for CASSQGYGGTGELFF.

This clone was detected only once. The chain has TRBV9 and TRBJ2-3; 9 bases map to TRBD2. V shed 2 bases and J 6 bases; nucleotides not matched to a gene: 4. CDR3 length: 14 residues. Germline V gene data show CDR1 as SGDLS and CDR2 as YYNGEE. As DNA, the CDR3 is TGTGCCAGCAGCGTCCCGGGACTAGCTGATACGCAGTATTTT. Translating it yields CASSVPGLADTQYF. Full variable domain (missing parts from reference TRBV9 and TRBJ2-3): DSGVTQTPKHLITATGQRVTLRCSPRSGDLSVYWYQQSLDQGLQFLIQYYNGEERAKGNILERFSAQQFPDLHSELNLSSLELGDSALYFCASSVPGLADTQYFGPGTRLTVL.

The V gene is TRBV30, the J gene TRBJ1-1; 7 nucleotides line up with TRBD1. CDR1 GTSNPN and CDR2 SVGIG come from the germline V gene (reference sequence). This CDR3 region has 12 residues. V was clipped by 4 bases and J by 6 bases; unmatched bases: 5. Written as DNA, the CDR3 is TGTGCCTGGAAAGCTCAGGGGGCTGAAGCTTTCTTT. Translation: CAWKAQGAEAFF.

This clone was counted only a few times. The J gene is TRBJ1-6, the V gene TRBV28; D perhaps matches TRBD1 (6 bases). V was clipped by 6 bases and J by 1 base, with 19 bases between them. The CDR3 runs to 18 residues. Germline values: CDR1 MDHEN, CDR2 SYDVKM. The CDR3 here is CASRTTTGFGSYNSPLHF. The CDR3 bases are TGTGCCAGCAGAACAACAACAGGGTTTGGGTCCTATAATTCACCCCTCCACTTT.

As DNA, the CDR3 is TGTGCCAGTAGTATAGTCAGGTTAGGTAAGCCTAGCGGTCTTGTCACCGGGGAGCTGTTTTTT. Protein sequence: CASSIVRLGKPSGLVTGELFF. This sequence joins TRBV19 and TRBJ2-2, with 7 bases matching TRBD2. The length of the CDR3 is 21 residues. Germline values: CDR1 LNHDA, CDR2 SQIVND (reference sequence). V gave up 1 base and J gave up 4 bases; unmatched junction bases: 21. Combining the CDR3 with reference TRBV19 and TRBJ2-2 gives the whole variable domain DGGITQSPKYLFRKEGQNVTLSCEQNLNHDAMYWYRQDPGQGLRLIYYSQIVNDFQKGDIAEGYSVSREKKESFPLTVTSAQKNPTAFYLCASSIVRLGKPSGLVTGELFFGEGSRLTVL.

The chain is built from TRBV5-5 and TRBJ1-3; 7 bases are a match to TRBD1. Germline CDR1 reads SGHKS; CDR2 reads YYEKEE (reference sequence). V lost 4 bases, J lost 2 bases, and 3 bases stayed unmatched. The CDR3 runs to 14 residues. CDR3 loop: CASSGTGAGNTIYF. CDR3 coding DNA: TGTGCCAGCAGCGGAACAGGGGCTGGAAACACCATATATTTT.

V is TRBV30 and J is TRBJ1-4; weak D call: TRBD1 (5 bases). The CDR3 is 15 residues long. Germline CDR1 and CDR2: GTSNPN and SVGIG (reference sequence). V was cut by 3 bases and J by 0 bases, with 11 bases left in between. The CDR3: CAWRRDSATNEKLFF. CDR3 DNA: TGTGCCTGGAGACGTGACAGTGCAACTAATGAAAAACTGTTTTTT.

The J gene is TRBJ1-2, the V gene TRBV5-4; TRBD1 is a possible D gene (6 bases). V was clipped by 1 base and J by 7 bases, with 17 bases between them. This CDR3 has 15 amino acids. CDR1 SGHNT and CDR2 YYREEE come from the germline V gene (reference sequence). The CDR3 loop is CASSLTGFRFSGYTF. The CDR3 region has the DNA TGTGCCAGCAGCTTGACAGGGTTCCGGTTCAGTGGCTACACCTTC.

The CDR3 coding sequence is TGTGCCAGCAGCTCCCGGGGGAGCGCCTACGAGCAGTACTTC. Its protein product is CASSSRGSAYEQYF. The chain is built from TRBV11-1 and TRBJ2-7; the D gene is possibly TRBD2 (6 bases). The germline V and J ends were trimmed by 4 bases and 2 bases, with 12 bases remaining between them. The germline V gene encodes CDR1 SGHAT and CDR2 FQDESV (reference sequence). The CDR3 sequence is 14 residues long.

This clone has only one observation. V and J are TRBV28 and TRBJ2-2; 9 bases line up with TRBD2. With V trimmed by 5 bases and J by 4 bases, 8 bases remained unmatched. There are 16 residues in the CDR3. Germline values: CDR1 MDHEN, CDR2 SYDVKM. This CDR3 reads CASSGTSFLGTGELFF. DNA of the CDR3: TGTGCCAGCAGTGGGACTAGCTTCCTTGGCACCGGGGAGCTGTTTTTT.

Written as DNA, the CDR3 is TGTGCCAGCAGTTCCCTTGGGGGGATCTACGAGCAGTACTTC. Amino acids: CASSSLGGIYEQYF. This rearrangement joins TRBV28 to TRBJ2-7; a weak D match, TRBD2 (6 bases). The CDR3 is 14 residues long. V lost 4 bases to trimming and J lost 3 bases, with 13 bases between them. Germline CDR1 is MDHEN and CDR2 is SYDVKM.

The chain has TRBV7-8 and TRBJ2-5, with D possibly TRBD2 on 6 matching bases. V was cut by 3 bases and J by 2 bases, with 13 bases left in between. The germline V gene encodes CDR1 SGHVS and CDR2 FQNEAQ. The CDR3 sequence is 15 residues long. CDR3 amino acids: CASSFTLASQETQYF. CDR3 DNA: TGTGCCAGCAGCTTTACACTAGCTTCACAAGAGACCCAGTACTTC.

V usage is TRBV28 and J usage is TRBJ2-3, with D perhaps TRBD2 (6 bases). The V gene lost 5 bases and the J gene lost 0 bases, with 12 bases spanning the gap. The CDR3 is 15 residues long. CDR1 and CDR2 from the germline V gene are MDHEN and SYDVKM. The CDR3 region is CASSTPGTSTDTQYF. DNA for the CDR3: TGTGCCAGCAGTACCCCTGGGACTAGCACAGATACGCAGTATTTT.

This clone was found once. This chain uses TRBV28 with TRBJ2-7, with D maybe TRBD2 (5 bases). Germline-derived CDR1 and CDR2 are MDHEN and SYDVKM. Trimming stripped 6 bases from V and 4 bases from J, with 19 bases between. This CDR3 has 15 amino acids. The CDR3 nucleotides read TGTGCCAGCAGGTCTTCGGGAACTAGGGCTTACGAGCAGTACTTC. Translating it yields CASRSSGTRAYEQYF.

The gene calls are TRBV9 and TRBJ2-5, with D maybe TRBD2 (6 bases). Between the trimmed V and J ends, which lost 3 bases and 4 bases, there was a span of 16 bases. Germline V lookup: CDR1 SGDLS, CDR2 YYNGEE. The CDR3 covers 15 residues. As DNA, the CDR3 is TGTGCCAGCAGCGCCCGGGACTGGCAGTCAGAGACCCAGTACTTC. As protein: CASSARDWQSETQYF.

For this clone: Mismatch with germline at one junction end may stem from a read error. The chain uses TRBV18 and TRBJ2-1; D unclear. The CDR3 totals 15 residues. Germline V gives CDR1 KGHSH, CDR2 LQKENI. DNA for the CDR3: TGTGCCAGCTCACCACCCCCAGGCTCCCACAATGAGCAGTTCTTC. It codes for CASSPPPGSHNEQFF.

The chain carries TRBV9 and TRBJ2-2, with D possibly being TRBD1 (6 bases). The V gene lost 0 bases and the J gene lost 4 bases, with 10 bases spanning the gap. Germline lookup yields CDR1 SGDLS and CDR2 YYNGEE. This CDR3 is built from 15 residues. CDR3 DNA sequence: TGTGCCAGCAGCGTAGTAGACAGGAGCACCGGGGAGCTGTTTTTT. Its protein is CASSVVDRSTGELFF.

The chain carries TRBV5-1 and TRBJ2-3; D gene uncertain. Germline loops: CDR1 SGHRS, CDR2 YFSETQ. This CDR3 region has 14 residues. Between the trimmed V and J ends, which lost 0 bases and 2 bases, there was a span of 7 bases. The CDR3 bases are TGCGCCAGCAGCTTGGACAGATTCACAGATACGCAGTATTTT. Residues: CASSLDRFTDTQYF.

This clone was seen more than once but under ten times. J is TRBJ2-7 and V is TRBV20-1, with 8 nucleotides matching TRBD1. CDR3 length equals 11 residues. Germline V gives CDR1 DFQATT, CDR2 SNEGSKA (reference sequence). Trimming cost V 0 bases and J 13 bases; bases outside gene matches: 5. The CDR3 region has the DNA TGCAGTGCTAGAGATCAGACAGGGGCCTACTTC. It encodes CSARDQTGAYF.

This clone was found once. V is TRBV18 and J is TRBJ2-5, with TRBD1 matching over 7 bases. Per germline, CDR1 KGHSH and CDR2 LQKENI. The CDR3 has 14 amino acids. The V gene end was trimmed by 6 bases and the J gene end by 1 base; junction bases not matched to a gene: 5. The CDR3 region is CASSVHRGQETQYF. As DNA, the CDR3 is TGTGCCAGCTCCGTACACAGGGGCCAAGAGACCCAGTACTTC.

This chain links TRBV28 with TRBJ2-3; TRBD1 matches at 10 bases. CDR1 is MDHEN, CDR2 SYDVKM, per germline. The length of the CDR3 is 19 residues. The J segment lost 2 bases and the V segment lost 1 base, leaving 12 bases of the junction unmatched. This chain's CDR3 is CASSLLGTGASRYTDTQYF. In DNA, the CDR3 is TGTGCCAGCAGTTTATTGGGGACAGGGGCTTCCCGCTACACAGATACGCAGTATTTT.

The chain joins TRBV11-3 to TRBJ2-7; 9 bases map to TRBD1. Unmatched junction bases numbered 2, after V lost 5 bases and J lost 6 bases. The CDR3 loop spans 12 amino acids. Germline CDR1 and CDR2: SGHNT and YENEEA. CDR3 region: CASSLDRGEQYF. The CDR3 DNA follows: TGTGCCAGCAGCCTGGACAGGGGCGAGCAGTACTTC.